This T cell receptor (beta chain) was obtained from a study of T cell responses to AZD1222 COVID-19 vaccine. Some clones are missing from TCRdb's copy, which holds only in-frame ones; the method was immunoSEQ multiplex PCR. The sample yields about 140,000 clones, over 85% seen once. General study findings and limits: The study found vaccine-associated CD4 TCRs spanning spike, dominant at 160-218 and 743-854. After two AZD1222 doses, spike-specific TCR breadth and depth rose versus day 0.

The V gene's germline CDR1 is MNHEY and CDR2 SVGAGI. Trimming left V 8 bases short and J 2 bases short, with 13 bases between. CDR3 length: 14 residues. Concerning this clone: Its antigen is unidentified.

The material sequenced was peripheral blood, taken on day 0 of AZD1222 vaccination. The clonotype was recovered from an adult in good health. The chain combines TRBV6-5 with TRBJ2-1; TRBD2 might be the D (6 bases). The CDR3 spells CASGRGETYNEQFF. The CDR3 region has the DNA TGTGCCAGCGGGCGGGGAGAGACCTACAATGAGCAGTTCTTC.